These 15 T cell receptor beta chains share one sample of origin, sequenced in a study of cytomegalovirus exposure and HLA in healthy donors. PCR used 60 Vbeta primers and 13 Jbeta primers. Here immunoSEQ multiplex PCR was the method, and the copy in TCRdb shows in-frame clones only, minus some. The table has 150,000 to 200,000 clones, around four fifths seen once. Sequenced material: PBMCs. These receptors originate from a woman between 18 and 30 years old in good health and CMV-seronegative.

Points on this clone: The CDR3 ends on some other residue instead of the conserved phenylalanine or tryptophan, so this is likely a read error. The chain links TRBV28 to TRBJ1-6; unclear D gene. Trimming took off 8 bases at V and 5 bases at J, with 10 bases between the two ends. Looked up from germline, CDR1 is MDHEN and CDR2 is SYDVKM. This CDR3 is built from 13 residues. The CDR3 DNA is TGTGCCAGCTATCCAACTAATAATTCACCCCTCCACCTT. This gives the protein CASYPTNNSPLHL.

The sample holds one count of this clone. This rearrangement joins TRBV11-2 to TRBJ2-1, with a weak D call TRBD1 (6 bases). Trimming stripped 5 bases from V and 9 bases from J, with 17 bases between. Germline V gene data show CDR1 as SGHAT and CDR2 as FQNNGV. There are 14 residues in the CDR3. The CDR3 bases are TGTGCCAGCAGCCTCGAAAGCCGGGACACTGAGCAGTTCTTC. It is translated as CASSLESRDTEQFF.

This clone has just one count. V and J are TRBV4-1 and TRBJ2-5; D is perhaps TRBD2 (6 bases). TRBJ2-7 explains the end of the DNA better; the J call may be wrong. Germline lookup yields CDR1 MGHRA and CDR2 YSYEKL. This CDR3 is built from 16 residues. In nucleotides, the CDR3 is TGCGCCAGCAGCCTCATACCGGTCTCAGGGAGGAGCGAGCAGTACTTC. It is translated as CASSLIPVSGRSEQYF.

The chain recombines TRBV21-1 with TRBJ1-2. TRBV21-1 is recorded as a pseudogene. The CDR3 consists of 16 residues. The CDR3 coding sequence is TGTGCCAGCAGCAAATTCCGGAGGGGGGGGAGCTATGGCTACACCTTC. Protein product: CASSKFRRGGSYGYTF.

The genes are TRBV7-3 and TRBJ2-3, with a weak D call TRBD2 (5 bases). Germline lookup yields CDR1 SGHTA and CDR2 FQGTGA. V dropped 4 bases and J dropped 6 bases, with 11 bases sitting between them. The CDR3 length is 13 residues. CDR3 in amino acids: CASSSSRADTQYF. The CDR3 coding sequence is TGTGCCAGCAGCTCCTCGAGGGCGGATACGCAGTATTTT.

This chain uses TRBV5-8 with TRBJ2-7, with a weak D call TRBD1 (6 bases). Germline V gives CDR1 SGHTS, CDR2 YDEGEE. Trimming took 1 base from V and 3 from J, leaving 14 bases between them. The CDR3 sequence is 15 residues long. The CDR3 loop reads CASSLPRGIHYEQYF. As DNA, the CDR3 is TGTGCCAGCAGCTTGCCCAGGGGTATCCACTACGAGCAGTACTTC.

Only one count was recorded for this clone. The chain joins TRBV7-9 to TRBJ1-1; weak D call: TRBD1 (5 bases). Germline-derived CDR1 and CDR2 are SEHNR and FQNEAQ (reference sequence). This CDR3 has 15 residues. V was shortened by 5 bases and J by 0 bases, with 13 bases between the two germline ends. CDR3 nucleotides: TGTGCCAGCAGCCCCGATAAGGGGATGAACACTGAAGCTTTCTTT. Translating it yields CASSPDKGMNTEAFF.

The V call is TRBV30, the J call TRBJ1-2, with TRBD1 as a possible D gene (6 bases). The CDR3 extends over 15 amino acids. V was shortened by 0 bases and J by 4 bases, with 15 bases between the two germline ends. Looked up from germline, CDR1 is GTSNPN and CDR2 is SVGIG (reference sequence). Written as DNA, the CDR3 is TGTGCCTGGAGTGTACAAACAGGGCGGGTCTATGGCTACACCTTC. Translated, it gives CAWSVQTGRVYGYTF.

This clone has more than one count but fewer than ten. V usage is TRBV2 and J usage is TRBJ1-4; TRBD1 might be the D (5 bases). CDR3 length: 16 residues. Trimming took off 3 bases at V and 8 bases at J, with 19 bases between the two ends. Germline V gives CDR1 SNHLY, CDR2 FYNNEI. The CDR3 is CASSDGFSGVDEKLFF. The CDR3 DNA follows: TGTGCCAGCAGTGATGGGTTCTCGGGGGTCGACGAAAAACTGTTTTTT. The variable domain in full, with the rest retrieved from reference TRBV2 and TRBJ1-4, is EPEVTQTPSHQVTQMGQEVILRCVPISNHLYFYWYRQILGQKVEFLVSFYNNEISEKSEIFDDQFSVERPDGSNFTLKIRSTKLEDSAMYFCASSDGFSGVDEKLFFGSGTQLSVL.

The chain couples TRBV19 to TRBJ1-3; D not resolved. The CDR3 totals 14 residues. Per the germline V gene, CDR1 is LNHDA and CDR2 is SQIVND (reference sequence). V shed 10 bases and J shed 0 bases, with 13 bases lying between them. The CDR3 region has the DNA TGTGCCACCTCGCAGTCTCTCTCTGGAAACACCATATATTTT. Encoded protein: CATSQSLSGNTIYF.

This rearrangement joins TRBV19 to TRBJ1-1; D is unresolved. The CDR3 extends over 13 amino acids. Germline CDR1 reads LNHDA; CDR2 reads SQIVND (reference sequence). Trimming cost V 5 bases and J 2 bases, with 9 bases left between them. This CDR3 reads CASSRVPNTEAFF. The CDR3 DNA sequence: TGTGCCAGTAGTCGGGTACCTAACACTGAAGCTTTCTTT.

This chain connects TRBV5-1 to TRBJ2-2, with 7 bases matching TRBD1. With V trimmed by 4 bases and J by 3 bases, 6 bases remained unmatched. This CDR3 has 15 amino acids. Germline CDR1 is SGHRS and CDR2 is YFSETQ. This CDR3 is CASSEGQTYTGELFF. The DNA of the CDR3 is TGCGCCAGCAGCGAGGGACAGACTTACACCGGGGAGCTGTTTTTT.

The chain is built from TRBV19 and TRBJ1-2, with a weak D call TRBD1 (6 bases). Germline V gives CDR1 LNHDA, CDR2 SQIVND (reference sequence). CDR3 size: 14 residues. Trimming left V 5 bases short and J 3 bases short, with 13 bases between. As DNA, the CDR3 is TGTGCCAGTAGTCGGGACACACGGGACTATGGCTACACCTTC. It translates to CASSRDTRDYGYTF.

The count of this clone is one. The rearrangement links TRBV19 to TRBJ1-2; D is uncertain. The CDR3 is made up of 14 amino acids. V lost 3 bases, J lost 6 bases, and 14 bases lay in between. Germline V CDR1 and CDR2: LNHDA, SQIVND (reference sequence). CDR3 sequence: CASSIGGRTDGYTF. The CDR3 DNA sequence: TGTGCCAGTAGTATTGGCGGCAGAACGGATGGCTACACCTTC.

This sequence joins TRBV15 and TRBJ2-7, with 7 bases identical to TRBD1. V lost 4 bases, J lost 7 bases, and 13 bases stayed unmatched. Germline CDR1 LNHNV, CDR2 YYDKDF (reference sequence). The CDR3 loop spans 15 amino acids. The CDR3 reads CATSTAGTAFLEQYF. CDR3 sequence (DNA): TGTGCCACCAGCACAGCCGGGACAGCCTTTTTGGAGCAGTACTTC.